Sequencing of this T cell receptor (beta chain) was carried out in a study of beta chain features in type 1 diabetes. Study-level points and caveats: HLA effects on TCRB rearrangement stayed unresolved here.

The V gene's germline CDR1 is SQVTM and CDR2 ANQGSEA. Trimming stripped 6 bases from V and 9 bases from J, with 12 bases between. The CDR3 consists of 11 residues. On this clone itself: The antigen remains unidentified.

Sequencing targeted expressed TCRB transcripts, as all isolated RNA had been reverse transcribed. Assay used: immunoSEQ multiplex PCR; TCRdb lists only in-frame clones, some missing. The sample has a few hundred thousand clones; approximately 14% are singletons. The sample was central memory CD4+ T cells from blood. The chain is built from TRBV29-1 and TRBJ2-1, with D perhaps TRBD1 (6 bases). The sequence derives from a man aged 30 to 39 in good health. Here the CDR3 DNA reads TGCAGCGTAGATGACAGGCCTGAGCAGTTCTTC. Translated, it gives CSVDDRPEQFF.